This T cell receptor beta chain is from a study of blood T cell repertoires in COVID-19. Germline lookup yields CDR1 KGHSY and CDR2 FQNENV. J was trimmed by 7 bases and V by 1 base; bases with no gene match: 6. This CDR3 is 14 amino acids long. Participants' reported clinical history set cohort assignment. Original methodology: Cell counts per sample came from amplifying reference gene primers. Method: immunoSEQ multiplex PCR; TCRdb's copy keeps in-frame clones and lacks some. V, J and clone size reflect that table, while D and trimming were determined from the DNA. This sample has around 310,000 clones; roughly 90% occur once, and the top ten carry just under 9.5%.

The sequenced sample was PBMCs or T cells enriched from blood (not recorded which). The sequence was collected from a woman aged 25-40 years who had recovered from COVID-19. The chain has TRBV16 and TRBJ1-2; 7 bases map to TRBD1. The CDR3 spells CASSQLAGQSGYTF. The CDR3 nucleotides are TGTGCCAGCAGCCAATTGGCGGGACAGTCTGGCTACACCTTC.